These 6 T cell receptor beta chains came from one sample sequenced in a study of blood T cell repertoires in COVID-19. Sequencing was performed with immunoSEQ multiplex PCR; in TCRdb, only in-frame clones are kept and a portion is missing. Of hundreds of thousands of clones listed, roughly 85% are singletons. Input material: PBMCs or T cells enriched from blood (not recorded which). The receptors shown here come from a man between 25 and 39 years old who had recovered from COVID-19.

V usage is TRBV5-1 and J usage is TRBJ1-1, with TRBD1 as a possible D gene (6 bases). The germline V and J ends were trimmed by 4 bases and 3 bases, with 19 bases remaining between them. This CDR3 is 16 amino acids long. CDR1 and CDR2 from the germline V gene are SGHRS and YFSETQ. The CDR3 nucleotides read TGCGCCAGCAGCCGGTCTGCAGGGGCGGGGGACACTGAAGCTTTCTTT. It encodes CASSRSAGAGDTEAFF.

This chain joins TRBV6-2 or TRBV6-3 and TRBJ2-3, with D perhaps matching TRBD1 (6 bases). This CDR3 is 16 amino acids long. V shed 2 bases and J shed 3 bases, with 15 bases lying between them. Germline lookup yields CDR1 MNHEY and CDR2 SVGEGT. The DNA for the CDR3 is TGTGCCAGCAGTTACGAGTTAGGACAGCTTACAGATACGCAGTATTTT. Protein: CASSYELGQLTDTQYF.

The J gene is TRBJ1-2, the V gene TRBV4-3; D is undetermined. V was trimmed by 4 bases and J by 4 bases, leaving 16 bases between them. Germline lookup yields CDR1 LGHNA and CDR2 YSLEER. This CDR3 is built from 15 residues. CDR3: CASSPGLSLGYGYTF. CDR3 nucleotide sequence: TGCGCCAGCAGCCCCGGACTCAGCTTGGGCTATGGCTACACCTTC.

This chain connects TRBV5-6 to TRBJ2-3, with 10 bases aligning to TRBD2. The CDR3 contains 16 residues. J was trimmed by 4 bases and V by 6 bases; bases with no gene match: 11. Per germline, CDR1 SGHDT and CDR2 YYEEEE. The chain's CDR3 is CASTLRAGGFPDTQYF. CDR3 bases: TGTGCCAGCACTTTGAGAGCGGGGGGGTTCCCAGATACGCAGTATTTT.

The chain joins TRBV7-8 to TRBJ2-3; TRBD1 matches at 7 bases. J was trimmed by 6 bases and V by 2 bases; bases with no gene match: 14. Germline assignment: CDR1 SGHVS and CDR2 FQNEAQ. CDR3 length: 17 amino acids. DNA for the CDR3: TGTGCCAGCAGCTTAATCAGGTCCCAGGGGGTCGACGATACGCAGTATTTT. Amino acids: CASSLIRSQGVDDTQYF.

This rearrangement joins TRBV7-9 to TRBJ2-1; TRBD1 matches at 10 bases. CDR1 and CDR2 from the germline V gene are SEHNR and FQNEAQ (reference sequence). The V and J ends lost 5 bases and 4 bases, in that order; junction bases with no gene match: 11. This CDR3 is built from 17 residues. CDR3: CASSQTGTGVSYNEQFF. CDR3 in DNA: TGTGCCAGCAGCCAGACCGGGACAGGGGTGTCATACAATGAGCAGTTCTTC.